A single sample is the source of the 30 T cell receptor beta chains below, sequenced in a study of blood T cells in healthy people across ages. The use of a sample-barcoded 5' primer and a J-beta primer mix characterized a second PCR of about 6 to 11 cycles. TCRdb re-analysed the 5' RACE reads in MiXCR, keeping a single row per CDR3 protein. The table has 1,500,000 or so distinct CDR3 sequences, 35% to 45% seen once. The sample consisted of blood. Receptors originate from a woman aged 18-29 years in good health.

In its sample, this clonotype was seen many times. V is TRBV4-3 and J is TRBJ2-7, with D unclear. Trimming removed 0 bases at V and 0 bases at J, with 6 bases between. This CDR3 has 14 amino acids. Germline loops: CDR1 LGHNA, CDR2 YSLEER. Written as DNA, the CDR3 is TGCGCCAGCAGCCAAGATAAGGACTCCTACGAGCAGTACTTC. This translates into CASSQDKDSYEQYF.

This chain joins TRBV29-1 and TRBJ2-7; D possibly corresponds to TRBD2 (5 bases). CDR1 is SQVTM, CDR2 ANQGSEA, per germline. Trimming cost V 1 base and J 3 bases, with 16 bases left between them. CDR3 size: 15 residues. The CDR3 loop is CSVEGGPDYGYEQYF. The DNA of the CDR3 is TGCAGCGTTGAAGGAGGGCCAGATTATGGCTACGAGCAGTACTTC.

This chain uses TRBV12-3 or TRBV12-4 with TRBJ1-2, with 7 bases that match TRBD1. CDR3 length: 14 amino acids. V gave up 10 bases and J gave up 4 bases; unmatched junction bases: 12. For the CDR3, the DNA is TGTGCCATCAGGCAAAACAGGGGTGGCTATGGCTACACCTTC. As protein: CAIRQNRGGYGYTF.

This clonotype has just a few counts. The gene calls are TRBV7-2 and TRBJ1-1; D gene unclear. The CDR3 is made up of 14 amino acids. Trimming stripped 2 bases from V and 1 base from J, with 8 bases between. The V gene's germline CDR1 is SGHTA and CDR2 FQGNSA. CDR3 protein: CASSLWWANTEAFF. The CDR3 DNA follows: TGTGCCAGCAGCTTATGGTGGGCGAACACTGAAGCTTTCTTT.

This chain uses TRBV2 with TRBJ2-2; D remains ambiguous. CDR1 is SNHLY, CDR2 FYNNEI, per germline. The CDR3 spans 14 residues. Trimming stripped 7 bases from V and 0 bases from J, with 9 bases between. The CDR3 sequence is CASKGGANTGELFF. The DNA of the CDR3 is TGTGCCAGCAAAGGTGGAGCGAACACCGGGGAGCTGTTTTTT.

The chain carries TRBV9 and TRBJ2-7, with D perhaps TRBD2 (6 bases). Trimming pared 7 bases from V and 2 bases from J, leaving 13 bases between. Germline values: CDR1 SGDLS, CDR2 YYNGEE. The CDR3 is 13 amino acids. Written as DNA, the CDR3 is TGTGCCAGCGCGGGGAGCGGTGCCTACGAGCAGTACTTC. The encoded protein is CASAGSGAYEQYF.

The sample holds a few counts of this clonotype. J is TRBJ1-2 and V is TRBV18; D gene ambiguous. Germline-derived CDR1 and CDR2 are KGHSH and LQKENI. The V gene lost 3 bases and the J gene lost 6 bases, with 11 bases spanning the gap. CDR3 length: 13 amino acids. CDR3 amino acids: CASSPGSSNGYTF. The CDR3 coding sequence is TGTGCCAGCTCACCCGGGAGTTCCAATGGCTACACCTTC.

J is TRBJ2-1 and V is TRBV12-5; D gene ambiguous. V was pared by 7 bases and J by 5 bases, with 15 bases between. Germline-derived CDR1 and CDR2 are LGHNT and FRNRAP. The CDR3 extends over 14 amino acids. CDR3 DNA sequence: TGTGCTAGTGCCCAGGTGGTGGCGGACAATGAGCAGTTCTTC. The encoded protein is CASAQVVADNEQFF.

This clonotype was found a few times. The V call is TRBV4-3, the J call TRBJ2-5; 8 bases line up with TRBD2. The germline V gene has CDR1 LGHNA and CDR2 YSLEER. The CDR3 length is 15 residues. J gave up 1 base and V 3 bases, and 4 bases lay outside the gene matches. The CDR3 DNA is TGCGCCAGCAGCCAGAGCGGGGGCATCCAAGAGACCCAGTACTTC. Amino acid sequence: CASSQSGGIQETQYF.

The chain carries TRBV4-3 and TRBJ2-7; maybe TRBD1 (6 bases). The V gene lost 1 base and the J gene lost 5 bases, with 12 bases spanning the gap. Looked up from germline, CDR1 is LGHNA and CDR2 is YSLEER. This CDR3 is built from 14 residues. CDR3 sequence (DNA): TGCGCCAGCAGCCAAGGTGGGACATACAACGAGCAGTACTTC. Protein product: CASSQGGTYNEQYF.

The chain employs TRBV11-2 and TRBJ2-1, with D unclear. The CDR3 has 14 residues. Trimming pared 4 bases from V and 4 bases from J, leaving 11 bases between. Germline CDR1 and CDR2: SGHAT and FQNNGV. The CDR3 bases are TGTGCCAGCAGCTCCCCAGCGCATTACAATGAGCAGTTCTTC. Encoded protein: CASSSPAHYNEQFF.

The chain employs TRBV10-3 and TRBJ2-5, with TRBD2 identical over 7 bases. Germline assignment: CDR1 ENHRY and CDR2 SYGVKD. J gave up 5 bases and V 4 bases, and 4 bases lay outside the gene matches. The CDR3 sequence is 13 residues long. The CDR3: CAISATSWETQYF. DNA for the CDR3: TGTGCCATCAGTGCGACTAGCTGGGAGACCCAGTACTTC.

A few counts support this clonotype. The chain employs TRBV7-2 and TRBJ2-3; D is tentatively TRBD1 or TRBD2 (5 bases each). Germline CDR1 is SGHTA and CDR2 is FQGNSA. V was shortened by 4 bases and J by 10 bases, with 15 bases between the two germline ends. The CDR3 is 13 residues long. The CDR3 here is CASSSRIGTAQYF. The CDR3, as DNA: TGTGCCAGCAGCTCTAGGATCGGGACCGCGCAGTATTTT.

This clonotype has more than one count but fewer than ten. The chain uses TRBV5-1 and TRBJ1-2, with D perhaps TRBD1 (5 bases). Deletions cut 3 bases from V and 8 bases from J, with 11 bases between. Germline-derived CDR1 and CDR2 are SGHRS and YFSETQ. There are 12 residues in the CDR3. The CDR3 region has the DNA TGCGCCAGCAGCTGGAGGGACGAAGGCTACACCTTC. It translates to CASSWRDEGYTF.

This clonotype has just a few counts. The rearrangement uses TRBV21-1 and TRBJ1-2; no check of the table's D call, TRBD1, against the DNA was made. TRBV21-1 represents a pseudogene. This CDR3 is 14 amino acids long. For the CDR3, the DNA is TGTGCCAGCAGCGTTGACAGGGACAACTATGGCTACACCTTC. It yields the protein CASSVDRDNYGYTF.

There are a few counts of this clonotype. The chain's CDR3 is CASNRLWIAGDNEQFF. CDR3 DNA: TGTGCCAGCAACCGCCTTTGGATAGCGGGGGACAATGAGCAGTTCTTC. V is TRBV12-3 or TRBV12-4 and J is TRBJ2-1; TRBD2 aligns across 9 bases. The CDR3 length is 16 residues. V lost 7 bases to trimming and J lost 5 bases; unmatched junction nucleotides: 12.

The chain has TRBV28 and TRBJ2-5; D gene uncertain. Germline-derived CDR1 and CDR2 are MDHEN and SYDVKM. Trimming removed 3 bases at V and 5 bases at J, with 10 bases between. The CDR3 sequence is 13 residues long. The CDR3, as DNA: TGTGCCAGCAGTTTCTCGCCCATCGAGACCCAGTACTTC. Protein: CASSFSPIETQYF.

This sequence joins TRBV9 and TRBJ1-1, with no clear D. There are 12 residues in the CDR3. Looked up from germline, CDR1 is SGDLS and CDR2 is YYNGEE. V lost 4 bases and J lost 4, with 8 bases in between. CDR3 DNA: TGTGCCAGCAGCAAGGGTTCCACTGAAGCTTTCTTT. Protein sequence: CASSKGSTEAFF.

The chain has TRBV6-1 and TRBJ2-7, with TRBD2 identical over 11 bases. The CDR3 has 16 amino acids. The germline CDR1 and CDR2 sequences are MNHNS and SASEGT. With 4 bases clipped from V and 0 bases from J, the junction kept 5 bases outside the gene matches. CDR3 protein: CASSGTSGRSSYEQYF. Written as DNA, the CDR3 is TGTGCCAGCAGTGGGACTAGCGGGCGGAGCTCCTACGAGCAGTACTTC.

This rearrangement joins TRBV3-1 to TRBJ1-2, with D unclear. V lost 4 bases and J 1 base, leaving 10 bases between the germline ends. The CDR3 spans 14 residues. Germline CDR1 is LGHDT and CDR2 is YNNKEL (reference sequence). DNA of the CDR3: TGTGCCAGCAGCCGGGGTATAGGTAACTATGGCTACACCTTC. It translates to CASSRGIGNYGYTF.

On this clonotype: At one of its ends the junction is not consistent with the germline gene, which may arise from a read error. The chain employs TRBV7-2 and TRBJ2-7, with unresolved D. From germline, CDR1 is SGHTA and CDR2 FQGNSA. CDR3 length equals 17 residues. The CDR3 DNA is TGTGCCAGCAGCTTAGACCCCACGTTCAGTGCACTCTACAAGCAGTACTTC. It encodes CASSLDPTFSALYKQYF.

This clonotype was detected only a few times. CDR3 loop: CSVGAGSSGANVLTF. CDR3 nucleotides: TGCAGCGTTGGCGCAGGGAGCTCTGGGGCCAACGTCCTGACTTTC. V gene TRBV29-1 combines with J gene TRBJ2-6, with D perhaps assigned TRBD1 or TRBD2 (5 bases each). V lost 4 bases, J lost 0 bases, and 10 bases lay in between. The V gene's germline CDR1 is SQVTM and CDR2 ANQGSEA. The CDR3 runs 15 residues.

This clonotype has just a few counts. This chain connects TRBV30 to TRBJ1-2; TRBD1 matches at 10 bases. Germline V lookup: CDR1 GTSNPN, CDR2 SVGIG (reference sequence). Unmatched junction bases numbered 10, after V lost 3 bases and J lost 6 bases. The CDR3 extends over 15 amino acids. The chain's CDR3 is CAWSRKGQGGNGYTF. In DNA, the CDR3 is TGTGCCTGGAGCCGAAAAGGACAGGGGGGAAATGGCTACACCTTC.

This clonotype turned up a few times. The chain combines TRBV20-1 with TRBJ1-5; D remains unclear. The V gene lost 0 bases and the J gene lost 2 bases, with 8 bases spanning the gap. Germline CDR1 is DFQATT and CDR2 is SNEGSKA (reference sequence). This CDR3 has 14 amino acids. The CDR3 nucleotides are TGCAGTGCTAGAGATTATTCGGGCAATCAGCCCCAGCATTTT. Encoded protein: CSARDYSGNQPQHF.

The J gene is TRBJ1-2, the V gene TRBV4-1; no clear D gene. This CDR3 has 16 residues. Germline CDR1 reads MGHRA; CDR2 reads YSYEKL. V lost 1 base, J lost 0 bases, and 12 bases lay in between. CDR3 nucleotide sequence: TGCGCCAGCAGCCAAGGCCCCCTCAACGCTAACTATGGCTACACCTTC. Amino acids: CASSQGPLNANYGYTF.

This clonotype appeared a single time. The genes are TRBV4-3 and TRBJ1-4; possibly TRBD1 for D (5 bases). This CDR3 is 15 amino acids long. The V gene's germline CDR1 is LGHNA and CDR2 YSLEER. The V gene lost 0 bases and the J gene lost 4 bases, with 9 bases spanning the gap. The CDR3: CASSQDWGNNEKLFF. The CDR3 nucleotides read TGCGCCAGCAGCCAAGATTGGGGGAATAATGAAAAACTGTTTTTT.

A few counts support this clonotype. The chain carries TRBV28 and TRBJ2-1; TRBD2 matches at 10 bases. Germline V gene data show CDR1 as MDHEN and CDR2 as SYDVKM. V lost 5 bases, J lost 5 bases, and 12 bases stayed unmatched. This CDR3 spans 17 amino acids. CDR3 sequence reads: CASSHRGLLAGDNEQFF. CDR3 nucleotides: TGTGCCAGCAGTCATAGGGGTCTCCTAGCGGGGGACAATGAGCAGTTCTTC.

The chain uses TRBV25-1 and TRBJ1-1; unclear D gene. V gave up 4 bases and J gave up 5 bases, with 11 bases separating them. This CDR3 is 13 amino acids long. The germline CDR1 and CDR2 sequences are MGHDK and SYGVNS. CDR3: CASSGSRGTEAFF. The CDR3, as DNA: TGTGCCAGCAGTGGCTCAAGAGGGACTGAAGCTTTCTTT.

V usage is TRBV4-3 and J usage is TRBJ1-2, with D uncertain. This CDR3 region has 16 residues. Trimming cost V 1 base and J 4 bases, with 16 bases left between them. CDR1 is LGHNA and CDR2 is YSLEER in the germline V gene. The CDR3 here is CASSQGSDIEGYGYTF. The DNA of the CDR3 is TGCGCCAGCAGCCAAGGGAGTGACATCGAGGGCTATGGCTACACCTTC.

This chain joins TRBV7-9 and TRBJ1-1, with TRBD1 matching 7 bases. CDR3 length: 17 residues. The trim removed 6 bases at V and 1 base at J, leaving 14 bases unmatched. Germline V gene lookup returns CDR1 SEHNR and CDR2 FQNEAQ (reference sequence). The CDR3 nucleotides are TGTGCCAGCAGGGAACGACAGGGTTTAACTGGGAACACTGAAGCTTTCTTT. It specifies CASRERQGLTGNTEAFF.